This T cell receptor (beta chain) is drawn from a study of OX40 agonist ivuxolimab in advanced cancers. Study summary: An agonistic anti-OX40 (CD134) antibody, ivuxolimab, was used to treat the patients. Overall study results and limits: More expanded clones were found, on average, in CD8+ than in CD4+ T cells.

Details on this clone: The antigen remains unidentified.

TCRdb's copy holds only in-frame clones and misses some; the assay was immunoSEQ multiplex PCR. The repertoire holds some 100,000 clones, with less than 90% as singletons. The V end lost 1 base, the J end lost 1 base, and 12 bases lay between the germline ends. Germline V lookup: CDR1 SGHRS, CDR2 YFSETQ. The CDR3 contains 16 residues. The genes are TRBV5-1 and TRBJ2-1; D not certain. The sequencing here drew on CD4+ or CD8+ T cells sorted from blood, taken in a trial of the OX40 agonist ivuxolimab. The clonotype originates from an adult with an advanced solid tumor such as melanoma, head and neck, liver or kidney cancer. CDR3 DNA: TGCGCCAGCAGCTTGTCCCCCACCTCTTCCTACAATGAGCAGTTCTTC. This encodes CASSLSPTSSYNEQFF.